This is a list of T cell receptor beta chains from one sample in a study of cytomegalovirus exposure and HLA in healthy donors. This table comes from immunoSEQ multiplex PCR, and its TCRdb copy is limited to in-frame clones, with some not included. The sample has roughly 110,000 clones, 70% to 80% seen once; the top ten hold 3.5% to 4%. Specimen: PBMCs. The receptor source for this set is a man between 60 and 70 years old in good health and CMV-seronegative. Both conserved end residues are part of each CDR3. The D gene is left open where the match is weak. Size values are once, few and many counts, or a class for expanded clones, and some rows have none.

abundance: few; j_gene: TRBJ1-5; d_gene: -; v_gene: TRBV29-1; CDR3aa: CSVELGDNQPQHF; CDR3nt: TGCAGCGTTGAGTTAGGGGACAATCAGCCCCAGCATTTT
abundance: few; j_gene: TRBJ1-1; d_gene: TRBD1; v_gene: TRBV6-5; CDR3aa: CASSPMPGQGVGAFF; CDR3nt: TGTGCCAGCAGTCCTATGCCCGGACAGGGGGTCGGAGCTTTCTTT
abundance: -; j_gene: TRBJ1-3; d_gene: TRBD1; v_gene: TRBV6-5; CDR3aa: CASSKDRGSGNTIYF; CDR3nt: TGTGCCAGCAGTAAAGACAGGGGCTCTGGAAACACCATATATTTT
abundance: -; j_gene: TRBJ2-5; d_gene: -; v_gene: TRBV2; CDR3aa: CASNRVWETQYF; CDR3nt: TGTGCCAGCAACAGGGTTTGGGAGACCCAGTACTTC
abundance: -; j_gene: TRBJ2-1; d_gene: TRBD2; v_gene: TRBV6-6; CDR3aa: CASSYPREGNEQFF; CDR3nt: TGTGCCAGCAGTTACCCCAGGGAGGGGAATGAGCAGTTCTTC
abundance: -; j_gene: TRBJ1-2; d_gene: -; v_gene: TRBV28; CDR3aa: CASNRGRGYTF; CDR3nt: TGTGCCAGCAATCGAGGTCGTGGCTACACCTTC
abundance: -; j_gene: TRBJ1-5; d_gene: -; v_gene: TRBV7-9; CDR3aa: CASSLVSNQPQHF; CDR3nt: TGTGCCAGCAGCTTAGTCAGTAATCAGCCCCAGCATTTT
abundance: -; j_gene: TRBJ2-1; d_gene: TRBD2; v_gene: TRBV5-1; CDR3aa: CASSSGLAGGVEQFF; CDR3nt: TGCGCCAGCAGCTCCGGACTAGCGGGGGGGGTTGAGCAGTTCTTC
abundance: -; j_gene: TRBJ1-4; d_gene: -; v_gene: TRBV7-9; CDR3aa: CASSLEAARVREKLFF; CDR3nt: TGTGCCAGCAGCTTAGAGGCAGCCCGCGTGAGGGAAAAACTGTTTTTT
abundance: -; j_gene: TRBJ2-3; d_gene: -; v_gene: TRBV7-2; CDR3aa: CASSPPRDTQYF; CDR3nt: TGTGCCAGCAGCCCACCGAGGGATACGCAGTATTTT
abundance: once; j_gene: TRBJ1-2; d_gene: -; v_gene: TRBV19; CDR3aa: CASRVDARGFYGYTF; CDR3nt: TGTGCCAGTAGAGTGGACGCCAGAGGGTTCTATGGCTACACCTTC
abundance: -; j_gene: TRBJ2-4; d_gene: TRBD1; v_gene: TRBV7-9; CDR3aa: CASSLWGTGIAKNIQYF; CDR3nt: TGTGCCAGCAGCTTATGGGGGACAGGGATAGCCAAAAACATTCAGTACTTC
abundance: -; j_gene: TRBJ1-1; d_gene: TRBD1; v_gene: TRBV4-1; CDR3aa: CASSRQGDTEAFF; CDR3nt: TGCGCCAGCAGCCGACAGGGAGACACTGAAGCTTTCTTT
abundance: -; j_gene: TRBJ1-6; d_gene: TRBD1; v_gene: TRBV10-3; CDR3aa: CAISAEGANNSPLHF; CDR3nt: TGTGCCATCAGTGCGGAGGGGGCGAATAATTCACCCCTCCACTTT
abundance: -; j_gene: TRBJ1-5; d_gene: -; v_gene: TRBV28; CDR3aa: CASRTDSFGNQPQHF; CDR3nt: TGTGCCAGCAGGACGGACAGTTTTGGCAATCAGCCCCAGCATTTT
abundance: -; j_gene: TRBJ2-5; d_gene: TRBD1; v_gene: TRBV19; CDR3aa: CASNSGQSQETQYF; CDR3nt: TGTGCCAGTAACTCGGGACAGTCCCAAGAGACCCAGTACTTC
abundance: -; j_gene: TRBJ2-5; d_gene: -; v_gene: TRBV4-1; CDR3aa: CASSFREAETQYF; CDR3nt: TGCGCCAGCAGCTTCCGGGAAGCAGAGACCCAGTACTTC
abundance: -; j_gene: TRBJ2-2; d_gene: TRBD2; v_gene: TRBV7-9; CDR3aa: CASSLRGLAENTGELFF; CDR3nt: TGTGCCAGCAGCTTAAGGGGACTAGCGGAGAACACCGGGGAGCTGTTTTTT
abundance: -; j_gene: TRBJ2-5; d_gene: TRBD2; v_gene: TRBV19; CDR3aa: CASSIAASGGYTQETQYF; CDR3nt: TGTGCCAGTAGTATAGCTGCTAGCGGGGGGTACACGCAAGAGACCCAGTACTTC
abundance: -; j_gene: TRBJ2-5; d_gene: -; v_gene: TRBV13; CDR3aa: CASSPRQRQETQYF; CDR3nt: TGTGCCAGCAGCCCTAGACAGCGACAAGAGACCCAGTACTTC
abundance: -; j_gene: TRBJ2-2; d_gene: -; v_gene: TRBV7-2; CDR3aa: CASSPRPGGELFF; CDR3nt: TGTGCCAGCAGCCCCCGACCGGGGGGGGAGCTGTTTTTT
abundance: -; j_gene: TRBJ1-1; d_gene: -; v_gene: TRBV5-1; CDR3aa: CASSFRQGTEAFF; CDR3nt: TGCGCCAGCAGCTTTCGGCAGGGAACTGAAGCTTTCTTT
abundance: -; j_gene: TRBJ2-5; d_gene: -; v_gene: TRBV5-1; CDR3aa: CASSSGAGKETQYF; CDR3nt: TGCGCCAGCAGCTCGGGCGCGGGTAAAGAGACCCAGTACTTC
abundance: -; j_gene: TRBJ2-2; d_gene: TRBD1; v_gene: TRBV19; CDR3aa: CASSRGTGLITGELFF; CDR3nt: TGTGCCAGTAGTAGGGGGACAGGGTTGATCACCGGGGAGCTGTTTTTT